These 21 T cell receptor beta chains were sequenced from one sample in a study of CD8+CD57+ T cells in acquired aplastic anemia (dated by TCRdb to 2017 to 2018). The run used an Illumina HiSeq 2000. Genomic DNA was used as template for profiling of TCR beta VDJ combinations and CDR3 sequences. The public reads were run again by TCRdb, first through fastp at Q25 and then through MiXCR, and only productive beta chains were kept. Each CDR3 protein gets just one entry, which takes the most common genes and DNA from the rows behind it. The sample table lists more than 150,000 distinct CDR3 sequences, 40% to 50% of them with a count of one. In total, the top ten clones hold 2.5% to 3.5% of the sample. Material: sorted CD4+, CD8+, or CD8+CD57+ T cells (not recorded which) from PBMCs. The source is a human donor in good health.

The chain recombines TRBV2 with TRBJ1-6, with 8 bases that match TRBD1. The V gene's germline CDR1 is SNHLY and CDR2 FYNNEI. The CDR3 runs to 17 residues. V shed 6 bases and J 0 bases; nucleotides not matched to a gene: 7. The DNA of the CDR3 is TGTGCCAGCAGGACAACCGGGACAGGCTCCTATAATTCACCCCTCCACTTT. Encoded protein: CASRTTGTGSYNSPLHF. Filled out from reference TRBV2 and TRBJ1-6, the complete variable domain reads EPEVTQTPSHQVTQMGQEVILRCVPISNHLYFYWYRQILGQKVEFLVSFYNNEISEKSEIFDDQFSVERPDGSNFTLKIRSTKLEDSAMYFCASRTTGTGSYNSPLHFGNGTRLTVT.

In this sample, this clonotype turned up a few times. V and J are TRBV24-1 and TRBJ2-3; D ambiguous. CDR1 and CDR2 (germline): KGHDR, SFDVKD. The V end was cut by 2 bases, the J end by 3 bases, with 8 bases between. The CDR3 totals 14 residues. CDR3 sequence (DNA): TGTGCCACCAGTGATTCAGCCTTTACAGATACGCAGTATTTT. Amino acids: CATSDSAFTDTQYF.

This clonotype came up many times. The gene calls are TRBV24-1 and TRBJ2-3, with 9 bases that match TRBD1. Looked up from germline, CDR1 is KGHDR and CDR2 is SFDVKD. J was trimmed by 0 bases and V by 4 bases; bases with no gene match: 7. This CDR3 region has 17 residues. The CDR3 sequence is CATSEQAGTGSTDTQYF. CDR3 coding DNA: TGTGCCACCAGTGAACAAGCCGGGACAGGGAGCACAGATACGCAGTATTTT.

J is TRBJ2-3 and V is TRBV5-1; 7 nucleotides match TRBD1. This CDR3 is 15 amino acids long. Germline V gives CDR1 SGHRS, CDR2 YFSETQ. The V segment lost 4 bases and the J segment 4 bases; nucleotides outside the gene matches: 9. The CDR3 is CASSVAGGGSDTQYF. In nucleotides, the CDR3 is TGCGCCAGCAGCGTGGCAGGGGGTGGGTCAGATACGCAGTATTTT.

The chain combines TRBV25-1 with TRBJ2-2; 11 nucleotides agree with TRBD2. This CDR3 is built from 15 residues. Trimming cost V 6 bases and J 3 bases; bases outside gene matches: 3. The germline gives CDR1 MGHDK, CDR2 SYGVNS. CDR3 loop: CASSGTSGYTGELFF. As DNA, the CDR3 is TGTGCCAGCAGCGGGACTAGCGGTTACACCGGGGAGCTGTTTTTT. The full variable domain, rest sourced from reference TRBV25-1 and TRBJ2-2, is EADIYQTPRYLVIGTGKKITLECSQTMGHDKMYWYQQDPGMELHLIHYSYGVNSTEKGDLSSESTVSRIRTEHFPLTLESARPSHTSQYLCASSGTSGYTGELFFGEGSRLTVL.

The chain links TRBV3-1 to TRBJ2-7; D possibly corresponds to TRBD1 (6 bases). V was trimmed by 4 bases and J by 3 bases, leaving 10 bases between them. Per the germline V gene, CDR1 is LGHDT and CDR2 is YNNKEL (reference sequence). The CDR3 runs 13 residues. This chain's CDR3 is CASSRRQDYEQYF. The CDR3 DNA reads as TGTGCCAGCAGCCGAAGACAGGACTACGAGCAGTACTTC.

This clonotype was seen many times. The chain uses TRBV24-1 and TRBJ2-3, with 7 bases matching TRBD1. Trimming removed 7 bases from V and 4 bases from J; junction bases left unmatched: 7. Germline assignment: CDR1 KGHDR and CDR2 SFDVKD. The CDR3 contains 14 residues. The CDR3 loop is CATRETGSADTQYF. For the CDR3, the DNA is TGTGCCACCAGAGAGACAGGGTCTGCAGATACGCAGTATTTT.

This clonotype appeared a few times. This chain connects TRBV5-5 to TRBJ1-3, with 7 positions matching TRBD1. CDR1 SGHKS and CDR2 YYEKEE come from the germline V gene (reference sequence). The CDR3 sequence is 16 residues long. Germline trimming cut 4 bases from V and 0 bases from J; bases unmatched to any gene: 7. The CDR3: CASSAGTVASGNTIYF. CDR3 nucleotide sequence: TGTGCCAGCAGCGCCGGGACAGTCGCCTCTGGAAACACCATATATTTT.

V usage is TRBV16 and J usage is TRBJ1-5, with a tentative D call TRBD1 (6 bases). The CDR3 loop spans 13 amino acids. V lost 4 bases and J 8 bases, leaving 12 bases between the germline ends. CDR1 and CDR2 from the germline V gene are KGHSY and FQNENV. CDR3 coding DNA: TGTGCCAGCAGCCCACAGGGTGTGGAGCCCCAGCATTTT. The encoded protein is CASSPQGVEPQHF.

This clonotype appeared many times. The rearrangement joins TRBV29-1 to TRBJ2-1; 16 nucleotides match TRBD2. The CDR3 sequence is 15 residues long. The V gene end was trimmed by 6 bases and the J gene end by 9 bases; junction bases not matched to a gene: 8. Germline V gives CDR1 SQVTM, CDR2 ANQGSEA. In nucleotides, the CDR3 is TGCAGCGTCCCCGGGACTAGCGGGAGGGCCACTGAGCAGTTCTTC. Translated: CSVPGTSGRATEQFF.

Note on this clonotype: A much larger clone lies a single base off, so this may be a read error. The chain joins TRBV4-2 to TRBJ2-3; D ambiguous. The length of the CDR3 is 16 residues. In germline, CDR1 is LGHNA, CDR2 YNFKEQ. Trimming cost V 0 bases and J 1 base, with 11 bases left between them. CDR3 DNA: TGTGCCAGCAGCCAAGATCGAAGTAGAGGCACAGATACGCAGTATTTT. Translating gives CASSQDRSRGTDTQYF.

CDR3 nucleotides: TGCGCCAGCAGCTTAATAAGCGCCACCAATGAGCAGTTCTTC. Translated, it gives CASSLISATNEQFF. The rearrangement joins TRBV5-1 to TRBJ2-1; D unresolved. The CDR3 consists of 14 residues. V gave up 2 bases and J gave up 6 bases, with 12 bases separating them. Germline CDR1 is SGHRS and CDR2 is YFSETQ.

J is TRBJ2-7 and V is TRBV20-1, with TRBD1 identical over 8 bases. After removal of 6 bases from V and 6 bases from J, the junction contained 4 bases not matched to a gene. Germline V CDR1 and CDR2: DFQATT, SNEGSKA (reference sequence). The CDR3 is 11 residues long. This CDR3 is CSAPGQVEQYF. CDR3 bases: TGCAGTGCCCCGGGACAGGTCGAGCAGTACTTC.

This clonotype was observed a single time. This chain joins TRBV9 and TRBJ2-4, with D tentatively TRBD1 (6 bases). The CDR3 is 14 amino acids. Germline lookup yields CDR1 SGDLS and CDR2 YYNGEE. V was pared by 3 bases and J by 6 bases, with 13 bases between. For the CDR3, the DNA is TGTGCCAGCAGCGACCTCAGGGGTGGAAACATTCAGTACTTC. Its translation: CASSDLRGGNIQYF. The complete variable domain, with remaining parts taken from reference TRBV9 and TRBJ2-4, reads DSGVTQTPKHLITATGQRVTLRCSPRSGDLSVYWYQQSLDQGLQFLIQYYNGEERAKGNILERFSAQQFPDLHSELNLSSLELGDSALYFCASSDLRGGNIQYFGAGTRLSVL.

The chain recombines TRBV2 with TRBJ2-1, with 13 bases aligning to TRBD2. The germline V gene encodes CDR1 SNHLY and CDR2 FYNNEI. J was trimmed by 5 bases and V by 4 bases; bases with no gene match: 2. CDR3 length equals 15 residues. CDR3 amino acids: CASSGLAGGDNEQFF. The CDR3 coding sequence is TGTGCCAGCAGTGGACTAGCGGGGGGAGACAATGAGCAGTTCTTC.

DNA of the CDR3: TGTGCCACCAGTGTGGCGGGAGCTGAAGCTTTCTTT. Residues: CATSVAGAEAFF. V is TRBV24-1 and J is TRBJ1-1; D gene ambiguous. V was pared by 5 bases and J by 6 bases, with 9 bases between. Germline values: CDR1 KGHDR, CDR2 SFDVKD. The CDR3 is 12 amino acids.

This clonotype was recorded at least ten times. This chain links TRBV11-2 with TRBJ1-1, with TRBD1 identical over 7 bases. V lost 5 bases to trimming and J lost 3 bases; unmatched junction nucleotides: 9. This CDR3 is 15 amino acids long. Germline assignment: CDR1 SGHAT and CDR2 FQNNGV. CDR3 DNA sequence: TGTGCCAGCAGCCAGGGGGACAAGGCCCACACTGAAGCTTTCTTT. Its protein product is CASSQGDKAHTEAFF.

This clonotype was seen repeatedly, ten times or more. The gene calls are TRBV19 and TRBJ1-6; 7 positions agree with TRBD1. Trimming cost V 3 bases and J 8 bases; bases outside gene matches: 1. The CDR3 runs to 13 residues. CDR1 and CDR2 (germline): LNHDA, SQIVND (reference sequence). The CDR3 region has the DNA TGTGCCAGTAGTATCGACAGGGATTCACCCCTCCACTTT. Protein: CASSIDRDSPLHF.

The chain couples TRBV13 to TRBJ2-1; 8 positions agree with TRBD2. The CDR3 is made up of 18 amino acids. Germline CDR1 PRHDT, CDR2 FYEKMQ (reference sequence). The junction had 14 bases not matched to a gene; V was cut back by 4 bases and J by 3 bases. CDR3 sequence reads: CASSSASGSRGGYNEQFF. The CDR3 DNA reads as TGTGCCAGCAGCTCCGCGTCAGGGTCCCGGGGGGGCTACAATGAGCAGTTCTTC.

This clonotype has a count of ten or more. The chain links TRBV10-3 to TRBJ2-1; D remains unclear. Per germline, CDR1 ENHRY and CDR2 SYGVKD. The V and J ends lost 10 bases and 6 bases respectively, with 13 bases between them. CDR3 length equals 12 residues. CDR3: CATGSTGNEQFF. The CDR3 coding sequence is TGTGCCACCGGATCTACCGGCAATGAGCAGTTCTTC.

This clonotype was detected a few times. A much bigger clone sits one base away, suggesting this may be a read error. The chain is built from TRBV4-1 and TRBJ1-6, with D maybe TRBD1 (5 bases). The CDR3 consists of 15 residues. Trimming cost V 6 bases and J 7 bases, with 16 bases left between them. Germline values: CDR1 MGHRA, CDR2 YSYEKL. CDR3 in amino acids: CASRLGRGLNSPLHF. CDR3 bases: TGCGCCAGCAGATTGGGACGGGGCCTAAATTCACCCCTCCACTTT.